A selection of T cell receptor beta chains follows, all from one sample in a study of T cell repertoires in cytomegalovirus infection. Their antigens are not known. TCRdb itself ran the reads through MiXCR, one entry per CDR3 protein. The sample records hundreds of thousands of distinct CDR3 sequences, under 55% being singletons. The sample consisted of cultured PBMCs, taken from culture after CMV antigen stimulation. The receptors derive from a human donor in good health (CMV status not recorded). Some clones in this sample may be carry-over from other donors' samples. CDR3s include the opening cysteine and the closing phenylalanine or tryptophan. The order of the fields is clone size, V gene, D gene, J gene, CDR3 DNA, CDR3 protein. A D gene is named only where the DNA matches it firmly. Part of the rows lack a size; the others show once, few, many or a class for expanded clones.

clone_size: NA; v_call: TRBV18; d_call: NA; j_call: TRBJ2-2; cdr3_nt: TGTGCCAGCTCACCACCGCCGGACCGAAACACCGGGGAGCTGTTTTTT; cdr3_aa: CASSPPPDRNTGELFF
clone_size: NA; v_call: TRBV20-1; d_call: NA; j_call: TRBJ2-7; cdr3_nt: TGCAGTGCCTCTAAGGGGGGCTCCTACGAGCAGTACTTC; cdr3_aa: CSASKGGSYEQYF
clone_size: NA; v_call: TRBV28; d_call: NA; j_call: TRBJ1-5; cdr3_nt: TGTGCCAGCAGTTTAAGGTCAGGTTGGAGCAATCAGCCCCAGCATTTT; cdr3_aa: CASSLRSGWSNQPQHF
clone_size: NA; v_call: TRBV19; d_call: NA; j_call: TRBJ1-4; cdr3_nt: TGTGCCAGTACCAAGACAGTTGCAACTAATGAAAAACTGTTTTTT; cdr3_aa: CASTKTVATNEKLFF
clone_size: NA; v_call: TRBV6-2/TRBV6-3; d_call: NA; j_call: TRBJ2-1; cdr3_nt: TGTGCCATTAACGCTAGGGGCAACAATGAGCAGTTCTTC; cdr3_aa: CAINARGNNEQFF
clone_size: few; v_call: TRBV7-9; d_call: NA; j_call: TRBJ2-5; cdr3_nt: TGTGCCAGCAGCCGGATAATGGGGGGCCTGGTAGCAGAGACCCAGTACTTC; cdr3_aa: CASSRIMGGLVAETQYF
clone_size: few; v_call: TRBV2; d_call: TRBD1; j_call: TRBJ2-1; cdr3_nt: TGTGCCAGCAGCGGACAGGGAGGTGAGCAGTTCTTC; cdr3_aa: CASSGQGGEQFF
clone_size: NA; v_call: TRBV4-3; d_call: NA; j_call: TRBJ2-1; cdr3_nt: TGCGCCAGCAGAGGTTGGCCTAACAATGAGCAGTTCTTC; cdr3_aa: CASRGWPNNEQFF
clone_size: few; v_call: TRBV12-3/TRBV12-4; d_call: NA; j_call: TRBJ2-5; cdr3_nt: TGTGCCAGCAGCTCTGGGGGGAGGCCCGGGGAGACCCAGTACTTC; cdr3_aa: CASSSGGRPGETQYF
clone_size: few; v_call: TRBV7-2; d_call: NA; j_call: TRBJ1-6; cdr3_nt: TGTGCCACCGCCCCGGGGCAGGGGTTAACACCCCTCCACTTT; cdr3_aa: CATAPGQGLTPLHF
clone_size: NA; v_call: TRBV18; d_call: NA; j_call: TRBJ2-3; cdr3_nt: TGTGCCAGCTCGCCGGGACTCGAAGTCGTTGATACGCAGTATTTT; cdr3_aa: CASSPGLEVVDTQYF
clone_size: NA; v_call: TRBV5-1; d_call: TRBD1; j_call: TRBJ1-4; cdr3_nt: TGCGCCAGCAGCTTAGGGACAGGCGGCAATAATGAAAAACTGTTTTTT; cdr3_aa: CASSLGTGGNNEKLFF
clone_size: many; v_call: TRBV7-8; d_call: NA; j_call: TRBJ1-2; cdr3_nt: TGTGCCAGCAGCCCGACAGAGCTTTACTATGGCTACACCTTC; cdr3_aa: CASSPTELYYGYTF
clone_size: few; v_call: TRBV25-1; d_call: NA; j_call: TRBJ1-2; cdr3_nt: TGTGCCAGCAGTGAGGTCGGCTATGGCTACACCTTC; cdr3_aa: CASSEVGYGYTF
clone_size: NA; v_call: TRBV7-6; d_call: TRBD2; j_call: TRBJ2-1; cdr3_nt: TGTGCCAGCAGCCCCGATAGCGGGCCTAACAATGAGCAGTTCTTC; cdr3_aa: CASSPDSGPNNEQFF
clone_size: few; v_call: TRBV5-1; d_call: NA; j_call: TRBJ1-1; cdr3_nt: TGCGCCAGCAGCTTAGGGCAGGGGATGAAGAGCACTGAAGCTTTCTTT; cdr3_aa: CASSLGQGMKSTEAFF
clone_size: NA; v_call: TRBV4-1; d_call: NA; j_call: TRBJ2-6; cdr3_nt: TGCGCCAGCAGCCCCATCGGGGGTGCGGCCAACGTCCTGACTTTC; cdr3_aa: CASSPIGGAANVLTF
clone_size: NA; v_call: TRBV12-3/TRBV12-4; d_call: TRBD1; j_call: TRBJ2-7; cdr3_nt: TGTGCCAGCAAACAGGGACAGGACCGCTCCTACGAGCAGTACTTC; cdr3_aa: CASKQGQDRSYEQYF
clone_size: NA; v_call: TRBV5-1; d_call: TRBD1; j_call: TRBJ1-2; cdr3_nt: TGCGCCAGCAGTCTCAATCCGGGACAGGGGGCAGACGGCTACACCTTC; cdr3_aa: CASSLNPGQGADGYTF
clone_size: NA; v_call: TRBV12-5; d_call: TRBD2; j_call: TRBJ2-1; cdr3_nt: TGTGCTAGTGGAGTCTCACTAGCGAATGAGCAGTTCTTC; cdr3_aa: CASGVSLANEQFF
clone_size: few; v_call: TRBV7-6; d_call: NA; j_call: TRBJ2-4; cdr3_nt: TGTGCCAGCAGCTTAGAGTTGGGCACAACTAGTGGAGCCAAAAACATTCAGTACTTC; cdr3_aa: CASSLELGTTSGAKNIQYF
clone_size: NA; v_call: TRBV20-1; d_call: NA; j_call: TRBJ2-5; cdr3_nt: TGCAGTGCGGGCGCAGGACCCACTTTACAAGAGACCCAGTACTTC; cdr3_aa: CSAGAGPTLQETQYF
clone_size: NA; v_call: TRBV12-3/TRBV12-4; d_call: TRBD2; j_call: TRBJ2-5; cdr3_nt: TGTGCCAGCAGCCTCGGGACTAGCGGGGGGCCGGAGACCCAGTACTTC; cdr3_aa: CASSLGTSGGPETQYF
clone_size: few; v_call: TRBV7-2; d_call: TRBD1; j_call: TRBJ2-7; cdr3_nt: TGTGCCAGCAGCCCACCTGGGACAGCATACGAGCAGTACTTC; cdr3_aa: CASSPPGTAYEQYF
clone_size: NA; v_call: TRBV7-2; d_call: TRBD2; j_call: TRBJ2-5; cdr3_nt: TGTGCCAGCAGCCTTTGGACTAGCGGGAGTTTCAACCAAGAGACCCAGTACTTC; cdr3_aa: CASSLWTSGSFNQETQYF
clone_size: few; v_call: TRBV11-2; d_call: NA; j_call: TRBJ2-7; cdr3_nt: TGTGCCAGCAGCTTCTGGGACGACCTTCCCGAGCAGTACTTC; cdr3_aa: CASSFWDDLPEQYF
clone_size: few; v_call: TRBV7-2; d_call: NA; j_call: TRBJ2-7; cdr3_nt: TGTGCCAGCAGCGAAACGGGAGTCTCCTACGAGCAGTACTTC; cdr3_aa: CASSETGVSYEQYF
clone_size: many; v_call: TRBV7-2; d_call: TRBD2; j_call: TRBJ2-3; cdr3_nt: TGTGCCAGCAGCTCCCCGGCGGGAGGGAAGGGATGGGGGAATACGCAGTATTTT; cdr3_aa: CASSSPAGGKGWGNTQYF
clone_size: NA; v_call: TRBV29-1; d_call: NA; j_call: TRBJ1-2; cdr3_nt: TGCAGCGGAAGCCTCGGGGATGGCTACACCTTC; cdr3_aa: CSGSLGDGYTF
clone_size: NA; v_call: TRBV7-9; d_call: NA; j_call: TRBJ2-2; cdr3_nt: TGTGCCAGCACCTTTGCGGCCGGGGAGCTGTTTTTT; cdr3_aa: CASTFAAGELFF
clone_size: many; v_call: TRBV7-2; d_call: NA; j_call: TRBJ1-3; cdr3_nt: TGTGCCAGCAGCTTATGGGGCGCAATCGGAAACACCATATATTTT; cdr3_aa: CASSLWGAIGNTIYF
clone_size: once; v_call: TRBV7-6; d_call: NA; j_call: TRBJ1-1; cdr3_nt: TGTGCCAGCAGCCCCCCACAGATGGGGCGGTCGGAAACTGAAGCTTTCTTT; cdr3_aa: CASSPPQMGRSETEAFF
clone_size: NA; v_call: TRBV7-9; d_call: NA; j_call: TRBJ2-2; cdr3_nt: TGTGCCAGCGACTTACGGACGGCGAACACCGGGGAGCTGTTTTTT; cdr3_aa: CASDLRTANTGELFF
clone_size: NA; v_call: TRBV10-2; d_call: TRBD2; j_call: TRBJ2-1; cdr3_nt: TGCGCCAGCAGTGAGCCGGGACTAGCGGCGAGGAATGAGCAGTTCTTC; cdr3_aa: CASSEPGLAARNEQFF
clone_size: NA; v_call: TRBV12-3/TRBV12-4; d_call: NA; j_call: TRBJ1-2; cdr3_nt: TGTGCCAGCAGTTTCTCAGGGGCCGGGGACTATGGCTACACCTTC; cdr3_aa: CASSFSGAGDYGYTF
clone_size: NA; v_call: TRBV19; d_call: TRBD1; j_call: TRBJ1-1; cdr3_nt: TGTGCCAGCGCGGGACAGATGAACACTGAAGCTTTCTTT; cdr3_aa: CASAGQMNTEAFF
clone_size: NA; v_call: TRBV12-3/TRBV12-4; d_call: NA; j_call: TRBJ1-5; cdr3_nt: TGTGCCAGCAGTTTATACGGGAATAGCAATCAGCCCCAGCATTTT; cdr3_aa: CASSLYGNSNQPQHF
clone_size: NA; v_call: TRBV7-6; d_call: TRBD1; j_call: TRBJ1-6; cdr3_nt: TGTGCCAGCAGCACCCGACAGGGGAGGGATTCACCCCTCCACTTT; cdr3_aa: CASSTRQGRDSPLHF
clone_size: few; v_call: TRBV12-3/TRBV12-4; d_call: TRBD1; j_call: TRBJ1-1; cdr3_nt: TGTGCCAGCAGTTTAGTCGACAGGGGGTTAGCTTTCTTT; cdr3_aa: CASSLVDRGLAFF
clone_size: NA; v_call: TRBV12-3/TRBV12-4; d_call: NA; j_call: TRBJ1-1; cdr3_nt: TGTGCCAGCAGTTTTCCGTTTGGACAGATTAACACTGAAGCTTTCTTT; cdr3_aa: CASSFPFGQINTEAFF
clone_size: NA; v_call: TRBV2; d_call: NA; j_call: TRBJ1-5; cdr3_nt: TGTGCCAGCAGTGAAGGGGGAGATCAGCCCCAGCATTTT; cdr3_aa: CASSEGGDQPQHF
clone_size: NA; v_call: TRBV6-6; d_call: NA; j_call: TRBJ1-2; cdr3_nt: TGTGCCAGCGGGCGAGGGTCCCCCTATTGGGGCTACACCTTC; cdr3_aa: CASGRGSPYWGYTF
clone_size: NA; v_call: TRBV6-8; d_call: TRBD1; j_call: TRBJ2-2; cdr3_nt: TGTGCCAGCAGGACAGGGGGAACCGGGGAGCTGTTTTTT; cdr3_aa: CASRTGGTGELFF
clone_size: few; v_call: TRBV11-2; d_call: NA; j_call: TRBJ2-5; cdr3_nt: TGTGCCAGCACCCTCGGGAGTGTAGCGGAGACCCAGTACTTC; cdr3_aa: CASTLGSVAETQYF
clone_size: few; v_call: TRBV7-2; d_call: NA; j_call: TRBJ2-4; cdr3_nt: TGTGCCAGCAGCTTAGATCAGTCCAGCGCTACCATTCAGTACTTC; cdr3_aa: CASSLDQSSATIQYF
clone_size: few; v_call: TRBV18; d_call: NA; j_call: TRBJ2-5; cdr3_nt: TGTGCCAGCTCACCACCACTCAGGGAGGAGACCCAGTACTTC; cdr3_aa: CASSPPLREETQYF
clone_size: NA; v_call: TRBV5-6; d_call: TRBD1; j_call: TRBJ2-7; cdr3_nt: TGTGCCAGCAGCCGGTGGGACAGATCCTACGAGCAGTACTTC; cdr3_aa: CASSRWDRSYEQYF
clone_size: NA; v_call: TRBV7-2; d_call: TRBD1; j_call: TRBJ2-7; cdr3_nt: TGTGCCAGCAGCCACCGGGACAGGGTCTACGAGCAGTACTTC; cdr3_aa: CASSHRDRVYEQYF
clone_size: few; v_call: TRBV19; d_call: NA; j_call: TRBJ2-5; cdr3_nt: TGTGCCAGTAGTATCGTCGCATTAGCCCAAGAGACCCAGTACTTC; cdr3_aa: CASSIVALAQETQYF
clone_size: NA; v_call: TRBV7-2; d_call: NA; j_call: TRBJ1-1; cdr3_nt: TGTGCCAGCAGCTTAAGTCTAGAGGCGTTGCGCGGTGAAGCTTTCTTT; cdr3_aa: CASSLSLEALRGEAFF
clone_size: few; v_call: TRBV24-1; d_call: NA; j_call: TRBJ2-5; cdr3_nt: TGTGCCACCAGTGCCCGTGCCGCGGGGGAGACCCAGTACTTC; cdr3_aa: CATSARAAGETQYF
clone_size: NA; v_call: TRBV7-8; d_call: NA; j_call: TRBJ2-2; cdr3_nt: TGTGCCAGCAGCTTAACCTGGGGATCGGGGGAGCTGTTTTTT; cdr3_aa: CASSLTWGSGELFF
clone_size: few; v_call: TRBV11-2; d_call: TRBD1; j_call: TRBJ1-5; cdr3_nt: TGTGCCAGCAGCCGACAGGGGAGTGGTGGGCAGCCCCAGCATTTT; cdr3_aa: CASSRQGSGGQPQHF
clone_size: NA; v_call: TRBV12-3/TRBV12-4; d_call: TRBD1; j_call: TRBJ1-2; cdr3_nt: TGTGCCAGCAGCCCACAGGGGCAGAATATCTATGGCTACACCTTC; cdr3_aa: CASSPQGQNIYGYTF